This T cell receptor (beta chain) was obtained from a study of blood T cell repertoires in COVID-19. Study-level information: PBMCs, B-cell-depleted T cells, or T cells provided the cDNA or gDNA that made up the material.

CDR1 MDHEN and CDR2 SYDVKM come from the germline V gene. CDR3 size: 15 residues. Trimming took 5 bases from V and 6 from J; bases not matched to a gene: 7. Original processing notes: Reference gene primer amplification gave estimated nucleated cell counts. Assay: immunoSEQ multiplex PCR; the TCRdb copy retains only in-frame clones and omits some. Clone size and V and J calls were adopted from that table, with D and trimming inferred from the DNA. The sample consists of about 98,000 clones, 82% of them appearing once. The sequenced sample consisted of peripheral blood. This rearrangement joins TRBV28 to TRBJ2-1; TRBD2 matches at 10 bases. The TCR sequence derives from a man at least 80 years old with acute or convalescent COVID-19. Here the CDR3 reads CASSRSGGASNEQFF. The CDR3 nucleotides are TGTGCCAGCAGTAGGAGCGGGGGGGCCAGCAATGAGCAGTTCTTC.